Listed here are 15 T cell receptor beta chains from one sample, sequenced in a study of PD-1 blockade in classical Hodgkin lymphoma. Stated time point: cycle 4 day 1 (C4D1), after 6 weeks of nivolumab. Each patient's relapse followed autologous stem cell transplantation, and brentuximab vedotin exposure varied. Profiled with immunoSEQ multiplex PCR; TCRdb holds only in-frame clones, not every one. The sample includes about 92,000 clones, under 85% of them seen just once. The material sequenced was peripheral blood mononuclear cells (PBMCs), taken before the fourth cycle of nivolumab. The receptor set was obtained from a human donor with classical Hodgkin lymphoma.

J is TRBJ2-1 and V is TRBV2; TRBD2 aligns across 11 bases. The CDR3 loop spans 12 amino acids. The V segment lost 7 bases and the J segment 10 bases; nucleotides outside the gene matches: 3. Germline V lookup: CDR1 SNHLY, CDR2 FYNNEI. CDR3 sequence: CASMASGREQFF. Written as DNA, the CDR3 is TGTGCCAGCATGGCTAGCGGGAGGGAGCAGTTCTTC.

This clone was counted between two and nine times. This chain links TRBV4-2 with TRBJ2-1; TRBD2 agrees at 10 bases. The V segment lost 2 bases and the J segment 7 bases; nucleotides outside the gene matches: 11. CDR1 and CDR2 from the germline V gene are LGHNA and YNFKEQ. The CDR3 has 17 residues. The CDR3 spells CASSQSAAGGPGNEQFF. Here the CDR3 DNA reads TGTGCCAGCAGCCAATCTGCAGCGGGAGGGCCGGGGAATGAGCAGTTCTTC.

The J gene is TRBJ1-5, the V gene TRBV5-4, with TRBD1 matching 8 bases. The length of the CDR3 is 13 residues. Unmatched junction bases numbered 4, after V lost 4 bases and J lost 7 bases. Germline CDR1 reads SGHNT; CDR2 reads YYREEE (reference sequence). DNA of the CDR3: TGTGCCAGCAGCAACACAGGGGGACAGCCCCAGCATTTT. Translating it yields CASSNTGGQPQHF.

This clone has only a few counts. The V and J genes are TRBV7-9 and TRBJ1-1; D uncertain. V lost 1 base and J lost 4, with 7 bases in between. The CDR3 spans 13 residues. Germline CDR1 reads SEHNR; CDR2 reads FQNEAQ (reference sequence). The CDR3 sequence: CASSLEGITEAFF. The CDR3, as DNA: TGTGCCAGCAGCTTAGAGGGTATCACTGAAGCTTTCTTT.

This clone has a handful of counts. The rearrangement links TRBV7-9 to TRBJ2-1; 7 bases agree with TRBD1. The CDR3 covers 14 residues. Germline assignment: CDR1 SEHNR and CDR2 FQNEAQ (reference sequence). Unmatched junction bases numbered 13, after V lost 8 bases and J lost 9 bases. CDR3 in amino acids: CASDKTGVLGEQFF. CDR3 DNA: TGTGCCAGCGACAAAACAGGGGTACTGGGTGAGCAGTTCTTC.

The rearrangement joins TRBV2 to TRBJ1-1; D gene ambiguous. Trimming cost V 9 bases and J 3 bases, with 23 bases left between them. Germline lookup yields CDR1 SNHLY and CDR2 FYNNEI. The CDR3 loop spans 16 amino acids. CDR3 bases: TGTGCCAGACGGACGGGTCTAGGGCGGGTGGACACTGAAGCTTTCTTT. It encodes CARRTGLGRVDTEAFF.

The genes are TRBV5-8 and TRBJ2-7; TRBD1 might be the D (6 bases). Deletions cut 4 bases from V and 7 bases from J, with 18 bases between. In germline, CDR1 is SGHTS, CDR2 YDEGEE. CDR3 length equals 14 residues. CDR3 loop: CASSPRLTRGEQYF. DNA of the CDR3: TGTGCCAGCAGCCCCCGGTTAACGAGGGGGGAGCAGTACTTC.

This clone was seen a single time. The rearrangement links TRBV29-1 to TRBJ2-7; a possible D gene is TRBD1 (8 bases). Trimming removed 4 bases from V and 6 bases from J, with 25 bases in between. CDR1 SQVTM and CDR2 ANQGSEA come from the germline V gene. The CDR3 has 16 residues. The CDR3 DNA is TGCAGCGTTGGGACAGGGTTGGGGGAGGGTCCCTCCGAGCAGTACTTC. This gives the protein CSVGTGLGEGPSEQYF.

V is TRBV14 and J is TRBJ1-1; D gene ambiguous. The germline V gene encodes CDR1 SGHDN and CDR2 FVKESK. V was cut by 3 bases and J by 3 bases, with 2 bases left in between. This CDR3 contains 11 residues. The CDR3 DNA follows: TGTGCCAGCAGCCAGTACACTGAAGCTTTCTTT. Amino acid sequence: CASSQYTEAFF.

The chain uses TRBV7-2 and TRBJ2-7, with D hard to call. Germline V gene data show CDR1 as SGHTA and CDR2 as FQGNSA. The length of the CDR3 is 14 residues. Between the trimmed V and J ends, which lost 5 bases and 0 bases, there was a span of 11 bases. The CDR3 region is CASSPTRFSYEQYF. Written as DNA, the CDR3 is TGTGCCAGCAGCCCGACACGTTTCTCCTACGAGCAGTACTTC.

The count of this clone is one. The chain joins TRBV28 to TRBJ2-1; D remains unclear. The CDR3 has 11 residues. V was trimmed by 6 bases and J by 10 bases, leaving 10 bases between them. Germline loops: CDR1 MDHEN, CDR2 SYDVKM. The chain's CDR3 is CASSHPREQFF. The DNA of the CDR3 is TGTGCCAGCAGCCACCCTCGGGAGCAGTTCTTC. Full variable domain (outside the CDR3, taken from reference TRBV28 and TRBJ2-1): DVKVTQSSRYLVKRTGEKVFLECVQDMDHENMFWYRQDPGLGLRLIYFSYDVKMKEKGDIPEGYSVSREKKERFSLILESASTNQTSMYLCASSHPREQFFGPGTRLTVL.

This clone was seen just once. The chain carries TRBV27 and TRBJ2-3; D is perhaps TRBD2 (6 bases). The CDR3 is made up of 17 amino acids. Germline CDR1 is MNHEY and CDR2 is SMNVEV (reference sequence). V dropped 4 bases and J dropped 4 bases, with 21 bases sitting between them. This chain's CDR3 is CASSSPGVLGRADTQYF. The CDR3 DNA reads TGTGCCAGCAGTTCCCCGGGGGTCCTGGGTCGTGCAGATACGCAGTATTTT.

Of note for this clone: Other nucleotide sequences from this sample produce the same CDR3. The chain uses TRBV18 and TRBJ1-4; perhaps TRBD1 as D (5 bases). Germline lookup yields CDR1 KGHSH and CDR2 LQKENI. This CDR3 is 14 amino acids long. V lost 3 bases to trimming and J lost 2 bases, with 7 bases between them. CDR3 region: CASSPGATNEKLFF. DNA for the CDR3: TGTGCCAGCTCACCCGGGGCTACTAATGAAAAACTGTTTTTT.

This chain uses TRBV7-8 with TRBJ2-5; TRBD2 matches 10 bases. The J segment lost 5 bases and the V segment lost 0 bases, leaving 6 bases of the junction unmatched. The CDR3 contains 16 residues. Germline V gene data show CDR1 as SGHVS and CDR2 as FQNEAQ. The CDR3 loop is CASSLASGRSGETQYF. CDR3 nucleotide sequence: TGTGCCAGCAGCTTAGCTAGCGGGAGGAGTGGTGAGACCCAGTACTTC.

Written as DNA, the CDR3 is TGTGCCAGCAGAGGGACAGGGGGGTATGGCTACACCTTC. Translating it yields CASRGTGGYGYTF. The chain joins TRBV6-1 to TRBJ1-2; TRBD1 aligns across 11 bases. The V gene end was trimmed by 6 bases and the J gene end by 5 bases; junction bases not matched to a gene: 2. This CDR3 spans 13 amino acids. In germline, CDR1 is MNHNS, CDR2 SASEGT.